This TCR beta chain was identified in a study of T cell repertoires in cytomegalovirus infection. About the research overall: In public TCR beta signatures, there were indications of both CMV infection and matching HLA type.

The V gene's germline CDR1 is SGHVS and CDR2 FNYEAQ. The CDR3 length is 17 residues. Trimming stripped 1 base from V and 4 bases from J, with 17 bases between. One entry per CDR3 protein results from TCRdb running MiXCR on the reads. The table includes roughly 150,000 distinct CDR3 sequences, about a sixth detected once. Sequencing used CD8+ T cells from PBMCs. The sequence was obtained from a human donor in good health (CMV status not recorded). Some clones in this sample may be carry-over from other donors' samples. The gene calls are TRBV7-6 and TRBJ2-1, with D maybe TRBD2 (6 bases). The CDR3: CASSLGPKPSVYNEQFF. The CDR3 DNA reads as TGTGCCAGCAGCTTAGGGCCCAAGCCTAGCGTATACAATGAGCAGTTCTTC.